The entry below gives a single T cell receptor beta chain sequence along with its context. This record comes from a study of blood T cell repertoires in COVID-19. Study in general: Sites in the United States, Italy and Spain provided acute and convalescent COVID-19 samples. In each case, the material was cDNA or gDNA derived from T cells, B-cell-depleted T cells, or PBMCs.

The repertoire was sequenced with immunoSEQ multiplex PCR; TCRdb's copy has only in-frame clones and lacks some. The table has about 160,000 clones, over 75% seen once. The CDR3 is made up of 14 amino acids. Between the trimmed V and J ends, which lost 6 bases and 8 bases, there was a span of 16 bases. Germline loops: CDR1 KGHDR, CDR2 SFDVKD. The origin of this receptor is a man in his 60s who had recovered from COVID-19. This chain uses TRBV24-1 with TRBJ2-1, with a tentative D call TRBD1 (6 bases). Sequenced input: peripheral blood. As DNA, the CDR3 is TGTGCCACCAGTTTACAGGGTGGGGCGGATGAGCAGTTCTTC. Protein product: CATSLQGGADEQFF.